This T cell receptor (beta chain) was sequenced for a study of blood T cell repertoires in COVID-19. Study in general: The samples span acute and convalescent COVID-19 from the United States, Italy and Spain. T cells, B-cell-depleted T cells, or PBMCs provided the cDNA or gDNA that served as material.

Enrolled during active infection, Seattle patients were then followed longitudinally. Some clones are missing from TCRdb's copy, which holds only in-frame ones; the method was immunoSEQ multiplex PCR. The repertoire holds 75,000 to 95,000 clones, with roughly 70% as singletons. CDR1 and CDR2 from the germline V gene are MNHEY and SVGAGI. The V segment lost 9 bases and the J segment 3 bases; nucleotides outside the gene matches: 4. This CDR3 region has 12 residues. Sequencing input: peripheral blood. The sequence derives from a man in his 70s with COVID-19, enrolled during active disease. The chain is built from TRBV6-5 and TRBJ1-2; 7 bases align to TRBD1. CDR3 nucleotides: TGTGCCAGTAGAACAGGGGACTATGGCTACACCTTC. It translates to CASRTGDYGYTF.